This TCR beta chain was sequenced in a study of vaccination effects on CD4 cells after COVID-19. Broader study findings: In healthy vaccinees, only 1 of 255 vaccine-induced clones cross-reacted with common cold coronaviruses.

CDR1 is SQVTM and CDR2 is ANQGSEA in the germline V gene. V was shortened by 8 bases and J by 1 base, with 11 bases between the two germline ends. The length of the CDR3 is 12 residues. This clone appeared a single time. The antigen remains unidentified. Clones were sequenced by immunoSEQ multiplex PCR, and TCRdb holds only the in-frame ones, with some missing. The sample lists about 22,000 clones; roughly 73% were seen once. Expansion with viral peptide pools was applied to antigen-specific CD4+ T cells by the ViraFEST assay prior to sequencing. Researchers isolated CD4+ T cells once approximately eleven days of culture had elapsed. Recipients of the vaccine had no prior SARS-CoV-2 infection and negative nucleocapsid antibodies. Researchers reported culturing over 1.5 million PBMC in each well, adding 8 to 10 IU/ml IL-2 and about 10 ug/ml peptides.

This sequence originates from a human donor who received a COVID-19 vaccine. The V gene is TRBV29-1, the J gene TRBJ2-5; D gene ambiguous. The source material was CD4+ T cells from PBMCs cultured with HCoV-NL63 spike peptides, sampled before COVID-19 vaccination. Here the CDR3 reads CSFRPGQETQYF. CDR3 in DNA: TGCAGCTTTAGGCCAGGCCAAGAGACCCAGTACTTC.